The 6 T cell receptor beta chains below come from one sample, sequenced in a study of PD-L1 blockade in urothelial cancer. Method: immunoSEQ multiplex PCR; TCRdb's copy keeps in-frame clones and lacks some. This table has 60,000 or so clones, over 75% appearing once. Specimen: PBMCs, collected around atezolizumab (anti-PD-L1) treatment. These receptors were collected from a man between 65 and 85 years old with urothelial cancer.

This chain uses TRBV19 with TRBJ2-3; D might be TRBD2 (6 bases). This CDR3 comprises 14 residues. In germline, CDR1 is LNHDA, CDR2 SQIVND (reference sequence). V was trimmed by 5 bases and J by 1 base, leaving 10 bases between them. CDR3 residues: CASSARERTDTQYF. The DNA for the CDR3 is TGTGCCAGTAGTGCTCGGGAGCGCACAGATACGCAGTATTTT.

The chain joins TRBV5-1 to TRBJ2-1; 7 bases map to TRBD2. Trimming removed 8 bases from V and 7 bases from J; junction bases left unmatched: 21. CDR1 is SGHRS and CDR2 is YFSETQ in the germline V gene. The CDR3 runs 17 residues. DNA for the CDR3: TGCGCCAGTCTCCTGGGACTACCGGATCCCGGGGGTAATGAGCAGTTCTTC. Translated: CASLLGLPDPGGNEQFF. Drawing the rest from reference TRBV5-1 and TRBJ2-1, the complete variable domain is KAGVTQTPRYLIKTRGQQVTLSCSPISGHRSVSWYQQTPGQGLQFLFEYFSETQRNKGNFPGRFSGRQFSNSRSEMNVSTLELGDSALYLCASLLGLPDPGGNEQFFGPGTRLTVL.

The V call is TRBV11-3, the J call TRBJ2-2, with TRBD2 as a possible D gene (6 bases). This CDR3 spans 15 amino acids. Germline loops: CDR1 SGHNT, CDR2 YENEEA. V dropped 1 base and J dropped 0 bases, with 6 bases sitting between them. The CDR3 here is CASSLGLANTGELFF. DNA for the CDR3: TGTGCCAGCAGCTTAGGACTAGCGAACACCGGGGAGCTGTTTTTT.

The chain combines TRBV6-1 with TRBJ1-2; D gene ambiguous. The CDR3 length is 16 residues. CDR1 MNHNS and CDR2 SASEGT come from the germline V gene. Trimming left V 1 base short and J 4 bases short, with 16 bases between. CDR3 in amino acids: CASSEDQGGLLYGYTF. The DNA for the CDR3 is TGTGCCAGCAGTGAAGATCAAGGAGGCCTACTCTATGGCTACACCTTC.

This clone was seen more than once but under ten times. V gene TRBV25-1 combines with J gene TRBJ1-1; D not certain. V was cut by 8 bases and J by 0 bases, with 10 bases left in between. The germline V gene has CDR1 MGHDK and CDR2 SYGVNS. The CDR3 has 13 amino acids. The CDR3 is CASRESMNTEAFF. The DNA for the CDR3 is TGTGCCAGCCGAGAATCTATGAACACTGAAGCTTTCTTT.

The chain employs TRBV6-5 and TRBJ2-7, with 10 bases aligning to TRBD2. The CDR3 consists of 16 residues. Germline CDR1 is MNHEY and CDR2 is SVGAGI. V dropped 2 bases and J dropped 0; count of bases not matched to a gene: 4. The CDR3 sequence: CASSYGASGSSYEQYF. In DNA, the CDR3 is TGTGCCAGCAGTTACGGGGCTAGCGGGAGCTCCTACGAGCAGTACTTC.